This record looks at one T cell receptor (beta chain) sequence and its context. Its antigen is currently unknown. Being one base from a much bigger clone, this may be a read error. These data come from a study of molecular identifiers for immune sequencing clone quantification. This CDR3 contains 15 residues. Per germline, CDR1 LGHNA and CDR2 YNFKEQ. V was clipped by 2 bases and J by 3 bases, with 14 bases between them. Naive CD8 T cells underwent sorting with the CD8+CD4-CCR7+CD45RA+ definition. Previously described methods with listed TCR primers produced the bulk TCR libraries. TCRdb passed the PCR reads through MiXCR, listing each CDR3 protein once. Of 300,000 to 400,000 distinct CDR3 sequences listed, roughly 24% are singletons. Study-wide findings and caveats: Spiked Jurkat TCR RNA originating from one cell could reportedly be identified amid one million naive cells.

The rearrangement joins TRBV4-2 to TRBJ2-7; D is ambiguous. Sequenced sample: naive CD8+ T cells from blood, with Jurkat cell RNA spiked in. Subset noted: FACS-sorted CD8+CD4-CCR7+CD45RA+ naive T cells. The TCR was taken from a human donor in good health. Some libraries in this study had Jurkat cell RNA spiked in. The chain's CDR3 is CASSQKMSANYEQYF. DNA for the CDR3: TGTGCCAGCAGCCAAAAGATGAGTGCGAACTACGAGCAGTACTTC.